Following are 29 T cell receptor beta chains from one sample sequenced in a study of regulatory T cells in long-lasting Graves disease. Noted time point: newly diagnosed GD, antithyroid drugs for less than 3 months. The TCR library was prepared using RNA isolated from PBMCs. Arm-PCR with iRepertoire HTBI primers amplified the CDR3 regions for these TCR beta libraries. TCRdb reprocessed the multiplex PCR reads via MiXCR and lists one record per CDR3 protein. The data contain roughly 500,000 distinct CDR3 sequences, more than 10% of them singletons. The data were also submitted as part of a second study, on T cells in Graves' hyperthyroidism and ophthalmopathy.

Source: peripheral blood mononuclear cells (PBMCs), taken at new diagnosis, from a patient treated with antithyroid drugs. The receptors originated from a woman in her thirties with Graves disease.

Many counts were recorded for this clonotype. This chain joins TRBV2 and TRBJ1-2; TRBD1 might be the D (5 bases). Trimming pared 7 bases from V and 4 bases from J, leaving 16 bases between. The CDR3 consists of 14 residues. CDR1 and CDR2 (germline): SNHLY, FYNNEI. In DNA form, the CDR3 reads TGTGCCAGCATCGGGGGACCCGCCGGCTATGGCTACACCTTC. Translated: CASIGGPAGYGYTF. The variable domain in full, with the rest retrieved from reference TRBV2 and TRBJ1-2, is EPEVTQTPSHQVTQMGQEVILRCVPISNHLYFYWYRQILGQKVEFLVSFYNNEISEKSEIFDDQFSVERPDGSNFTLKIRSTKLEDSAMYFCASIGGPAGYGYTFGSGTRLTVV.

This clonotype was seen repeatedly, ten times or more. The rearrangement uses TRBV3-1 and TRBJ1-6; D is perhaps TRBD1 (5 bases). The CDR3 covers 16 residues. The V gene's germline CDR1 is LGHDT and CDR2 YNNKEL (reference sequence). V lost 1 base to trimming and J lost 2 bases, with 9 bases between them. The CDR3 DNA is TGTGCCAGCAGCCAAGTGCGGGGCCCCTATAATTCACCCCTCCACTTT. Translation: CASSQVRGPYNSPLHF.

This clonotype was observed a handful of times. This rearrangement joins TRBV10-1 to TRBJ2-7; D might be TRBD1 (5 bases). The germline V gene encodes CDR1 WNHNN and CDR2 SYGVQD (reference sequence). This CDR3 contains 13 residues. Trimming removed 5 bases at V and 3 bases at J, with 11 bases between. The CDR3 nucleotides read TGCGCCAGCAGTCCCGGACACCTCTACGAGCAGTACTTC. It translates to CASSPGHLYEQYF.

In its sample, this clonotype was seen many times. J is TRBJ1-5 and V is TRBV6-1; 7 positions agree with TRBD1. Germline V lookup: CDR1 MNHNS, CDR2 SASEGT. The CDR3 has 15 amino acids. Unmatched junction bases numbered 6, after V lost 4 bases and J lost 3 bases. The CDR3 loop reads CASSVYGQANQPQHF. The CDR3 DNA follows: TGTGCCAGCAGTGTTTACGGACAGGCCAATCAGCCCCAGCATTTT.

This clonotype was recorded many times. This chain links TRBV11-2 with TRBJ2-1; 8 bases are shared with TRBD1. Germline V gene data show CDR1 as SGHAT and CDR2 as FQNNGV. CDR3 length: 16 residues. V lost 4 bases and J lost 1; bases outside the gene matches: 6. The CDR3 region has the DNA TGTGCCAGCAGCTCGATCCGGGACAGGTCCTACAATGAGCAGTTCTTC. Translating gives CASSSIRDRSYNEQFF.

The chain uses TRBV11-1 and TRBJ2-7; TRBD1 matches 9 bases. V gave up 3 bases and J gave up 9 bases; unmatched junction bases: 9. Per germline, CDR1 SGHAT and CDR2 FQDESV (reference sequence). The CDR3 runs to 14 residues. The CDR3 spells CASSFPGQGIAQYF. DNA for the CDR3: TGTGCCAGCAGCTTTCCGGGACAGGGTATAGCGCAGTACTTC.

The sample holds many counts of this clonotype. The CDR3 DNA follows: TGTGCCAGCAGCCCTCCCCCGTGGGGCAGGGGAGGAAACACCATATATTTT. Translating it yields CASSPPPWGRGGNTIYF. This sequence joins TRBV28 and TRBJ1-3; weak D call: TRBD1 (6 bases). V lost 6 bases, J lost 4 bases, and 22 bases lay in between. The CDR3 consists of 17 residues. Germline assignment: CDR1 MDHEN and CDR2 SYDVKM.

J is TRBJ1-4 and V is TRBV11-3; 12 nucleotides agree with TRBD1. Trimming cost V 3 bases and J 0 bases; bases outside gene matches: 11. The CDR3 runs 20 residues. Germline V gene sequence: CDR1 SGHNT, CDR2 YENEEA. The CDR3 bases are TGTGCCAGCAGCTTGGAACCGGGACAGGGGGCGGCTGCAACTAATGAAAAACTGTTTTTT. Protein: CASSLEPGQGAAATNEKLFF. The full variable domain, rest sourced from reference TRBV11-3 and TRBJ1-4, is EAGVVQSPRYKIIEKKQPVAFWCNPISGHNTLYWYLQNLGQGPELLIRYENEEAVDDSQLPKDRFSAERLKGVDSTLKIQPAELGDSAVYLCASSLEPGQGAAATNEKLFFGSGTQLSVL.

This chain joins TRBV19 and TRBJ2-3; TRBD2 matches 8 bases. The V segment lost 5 bases and the J segment 3 bases; nucleotides outside the gene matches: 10. The CDR3 consists of 16 residues. Germline assignment: CDR1 LNHDA and CDR2 SQIVND (reference sequence). In nucleotides, the CDR3 is TGTGCCAGTAGTTCCTTCCCGGGCGGGAGGACAGATACGCAGTATTTT. Translated: CASSSFPGGRTDTQYF. Using reference TRBV19 and TRBJ2-3 for the parts outside the CDR3, the full variable domain is DGGITQSPKYLFRKEGQNVTLSCEQNLNHDAMYWYRQDPGQGLRLIYYSQIVNDFQKGDIAEGYSVSREKKESFPLTVTSAQKNPTAFYLCASSSFPGGRTDTQYFGPGTRLTVL.

Only a few counts were recorded for this clonotype. The J gene is TRBJ2-1, the V gene TRBV27, with 9 bases identical to TRBD2. Germline V lookup: CDR1 MNHEY, CDR2 SMNVEV (reference sequence). The junction had 6 bases not matched to a gene; V was cut back by 2 bases and J by 7 bases. There are 15 residues in the CDR3. The CDR3 bases are TGTGCCAGCAGTTTAGTTGGTCTAGCGGGGAATGAGCAGTTCTTC. As protein: CASSLVGLAGNEQFF.

The chain employs TRBV6-5 and TRBJ2-7; TRBD2 aligns across 7 bases. The J segment lost 3 bases and the V segment lost 0 bases, leaving 14 bases of the junction unmatched. CDR1 is MNHEY and CDR2 is SVGAGI in the germline V gene. This CDR3 is 18 amino acids long. The CDR3 DNA reads TGTGCCAGCAGTTACTCGATAGCCCAAGGAGCGGGGCACTACGAGCAGTACTTC. This sequence encodes CASSYSIAQGAGHYEQYF.

This clonotype was observed many times. V and J are TRBV5-1 and TRBJ2-7, with D perhaps matching TRBD1 or TRBD2 (6 bases each). Germline V gives CDR1 SGHRS, CDR2 YFSETQ. Trimming left V 4 bases short and J 2 bases short, with 16 bases between. CDR3 size: 15 residues. Here the CDR3 reads CASSPQGGKAYEQYF. CDR3 bases: TGCGCCAGCAGCCCACAGGGCGGGAAAGCCTACGAGCAGTACTTC. Together with reference TRBV5-1 and TRBJ2-7, the CDR3 gives the full variable domain: KAGVTQTPRYLIKTRGQQVTLSCSPISGHRSVSWYQQTPGQGLQFLFEYFSETQRNKGNFPGRFSGRQFSNSRSEMNVSTLELGDSALYLCASSPQGGKAYEQYFGPGTRLTVT.

Ten or more counts support this clonotype. The chain has TRBV3-1 and TRBJ2-1, with TRBD2 matching over 9 bases. Germline CDR1 is LGHDT and CDR2 is YNNKEL (reference sequence). V was pared by 0 bases and J by 0 bases, with 0 bases of the junction left unmatched. The length of the CDR3 is 16 residues. CDR3 coding DNA: TGTGCCAGCAGCCAAGATAGCGGGAGCTCCTACAATGAGCAGTTCTTC. Translation gives CASSQDSGSSYNEQFF.

In this sample, this clonotype turned up many times. This chain uses TRBV7-2 with TRBJ2-7; the match to TRBD2 covers 10 bases. The CDR3 extends over 18 amino acids. Germline V gives CDR1 SGHTA, CDR2 FQGNSA. J gave up 6 bases and V 1 base, and 15 bases lay outside the gene matches. This CDR3 reads CASSLDMASGSVRGEQYF. In nucleotides, the CDR3 is TGTGCCAGCAGCTTAGACATGGCTAGCGGGAGCGTTCGGGGCGAGCAGTACTTC.

This clonotype has at least ten counts. The CDR3 nucleotides are TGTGCCAGCAAGGGCAGCAACACTGAAGCTTTCTTT. This sequence encodes CASKGSNTEAFF. This chain joins TRBV12-3 or TRBV12-4 and TRBJ1-1; no firm D call. Trimming removed 7 bases from V and 2 bases from J, with 8 bases in between. There are 12 residues in the CDR3.

This clonotype showed up many times. DNA of the CDR3: TGTGCCAGCAGTTACTCTCGGGACAACATGAACACTGAAGCTTTCTTT. Translated: CASSYSRDNMNTEAFF. V gene TRBV6-5 combines with J gene TRBJ1-1, with a tentative D call TRBD1 (6 bases). Germline CDR1 MNHEY, CDR2 SVGAGI. This CDR3 has 16 amino acids. The V gene lost 0 bases and the J gene lost 0 bases, with 11 bases spanning the gap.

This rearrangement joins TRBV30 to TRBJ1-1; unclear D gene. This CDR3 has 14 amino acids. V was clipped by 5 bases and J by 4 bases, with 17 bases between them. The V gene's germline CDR1 is GTSNPN and CDR2 SVGIG (reference sequence). CDR3 DNA sequence: TGTGCCTGGGTAGCGCGGAGTTTGGGCACTGAAGCTTTCTTT. Translated, it gives CAWVARSLGTEAFF. Full variable domain (missing parts from reference TRBV30 and TRBJ1-1): SQTIHQWPATLVQPVGSPLSLECTVEGTSNPNLYWYRQAAGRGLQLLFYSVGIGQISSEVPQNLSASRPQDRQFILSSKKLLLSDSGFYLCAWVARSLGTEAFFGQGTRLTVV.

This clonotype was counted only a few times. An end of the junction does not agree with germline; a read error may underlie this. The CDR3 is CAGSLVPPVETQYF. DNA for the CDR3: TGTGCCGGCAGCTTGGTCCCACCCGTAGAGACCCAGTACTTC. V is TRBV5-5 and J is TRBJ2-5; D ambiguous. The CDR3 totals 14 residues. Germline CDR1 is SGHKS and CDR2 is YYEKEE (reference sequence).

The genes are TRBV9 and TRBJ1-4; D unresolved. CDR3 length: 18 residues. V was clipped by 0 bases and J by 5 bases, with 20 bases between them. Germline V gene lookup returns CDR1 SGDLS and CDR2 YYNGEE. The DNA of the CDR3 is TGTGCCAGCAGCGTAGGAACTAGGACGCATGGACTGAATGAAAAACTGTTTTTT. This translates into CASSVGTRTHGLNEKLFF.

This CDR3 reads CASSLMYSQTPQETQYF. The CDR3 DNA is TGTGCCAGCAGCTTAATGTATTCCCAGACCCCGCAAGAGACCCAGTACTTC. V gene TRBV7-7 combines with J gene TRBJ2-5; no reliable D call. Between the trimmed V and J ends, which lost 2 bases and 2 bases, there was a span of 18 bases. Germline V gene sequence: CDR1 SSHAT, CDR2 FNYEAQ (reference sequence). CDR3 length: 17 amino acids.

Points on this clonotype: The CDR3 does not close with the conserved phenylalanine or tryptophan, likely indicating a read error. This chain connects TRBV15 to TRBJ1-2, with 8 bases identical to TRBD1. Per germline, CDR1 LNHNV and CDR2 YYDKDF (reference sequence). The CDR3 runs 16 residues. V shed 5 bases and J 3 bases; nucleotides not matched to a gene: 11. CDR3 in amino acids: CATSGYSGQAYYGYTS. CDR3 DNA: TGTGCCACCAGCGGATACTCGGGACAGGCCTACTATGGCTACACCTCC.

At least ten counts were recorded for this clonotype. The chain carries TRBV25-1 and TRBJ2-1; D might be TRBD2 (6 bases). This CDR3 comprises 15 residues. Germline CDR1 MGHDK, CDR2 SYGVNS. With 1 base removed from V and 2 bases from J, the gap between germline ends came to 9 bases. The CDR3: CASSESSGPYNEQFF. The CDR3 nucleotides are TGTGCCAGCAGTGAATCCAGCGGGCCCTACAATGAGCAGTTCTTC.

This clonotype was found once. This chain uses TRBV29-1 with TRBJ2-2; the D is unclear. Germline CDR1 and CDR2: SQVTM and ANQGSEA. V was clipped by 5 bases and J by 7 bases, with 8 bases between them. The CDR3 runs to 11 residues. This CDR3 reads CSVRKIGELFF. The CDR3 DNA reads TGCAGCGTTAGGAAGATCGGGGAGCTGTTTTTT.

This chain uses TRBV7-9 with TRBJ2-3; maybe TRBD1 (5 bases). Trimming removed 3 bases from V and 3 bases from J, with 16 bases in between. There are 16 residues in the CDR3. CDR1 is SEHNR, CDR2 FQNEAQ, per germline (reference sequence). The CDR3 region is CASSLFQRGPTDTQYF. The CDR3, as DNA: TGTGCCAGCAGCTTGTTTCAAAGGGGCCCGACAGATACGCAGTATTTT.

The J gene is TRBJ2-7, the V gene TRBV4-3, with D maybe TRBD1 (6 bases). The CDR3 is 13 amino acids. CDR1 and CDR2 (germline): LGHNA, YSLEER. Trimming took off 9 bases at V and 0 bases at J, with 12 bases between the two ends. CDR3 nucleotides: TGCGCCAGGATCGGACAGTCCTCCTACGAGCAGTACTTC. Translation: CARIGQSSYEQYF.

In its sample, this clonotype was seen many times. This chain links TRBV10-1 with TRBJ2-3, with 7 bases fitting TRBD2. Germline trimming cut 2 bases from V and 5 bases from J; bases unmatched to any gene: 7. This CDR3 spans 15 amino acids. Germline lookup yields CDR1 WNHNN and CDR2 SYGVQD (reference sequence). The CDR3 DNA is TGCGCCAGCAGTGAGCGGGGCGGGAGAAAAGATACGCAGTATTTT. It yields the protein CASSERGGRKDTQYF.

This clonotype has just a few counts. The chain carries TRBV29-1 and TRBJ2-5, with TRBD2 identical over 13 bases. The CDR3 loop spans 16 amino acids. The germline V gene has CDR1 SQVTM and CDR2 ANQGSEA. After removal of 5 bases from V and 2 bases from J, the junction contained 8 bases not matched to a gene. The CDR3 sequence: CSVTRTSGSLQETQYF. As DNA, the CDR3 is TGCAGCGTTACTCGGACTAGCGGGAGTCTTCAAGAGACCCAGTACTTC.

This clonotype was seen a handful of times. The chain uses TRBV9 and TRBJ2-1, with D possibly TRBD2 on 6 matching bases. Trimming removed 1 base from V and 8 bases from J, with 10 bases in between. From germline, CDR1 is SGDLS and CDR2 YYNGEE. The CDR3 length is 13 residues. The CDR3 DNA is TGTGCCAGCAGCGTAACCCGCGGGGATGAGCAGTTCTTC. Its protein is CASSVTRGDEQFF.

V is TRBV25-1 and J is TRBJ2-7; the D is unclear. V gave up 5 bases and J gave up 5 bases, with 19 bases separating them. Germline V gene data show CDR1 as MGHDK and CDR2 as SYGVNS. CDR3 length: 15 amino acids. The CDR3 DNA follows: TGTGCCAGCAGTCCATCGCCTTGGGTCCCCCACGAGCAGTACTTC. Encoded protein: CASSPSPWVPHEQYF.